The next 28 T cell receptor beta chains were all read from a single sample in a study of early T cells in non-severe SARS-CoV-2 infection. TCRdb fed the 5' RACE reads into MiXCR, producing one record per CDR3 protein. Among 65,000 to 95,000 distinct CDR3 sequences listed, roughly 12% were seen once. Specimen: whole blood, collected at baseline. These receptors all come from an adult who was a healthcare worker with PCR-confirmed SARS-CoV-2 infection or an uninfected control (not recorded which). The donor label of this sample is uncertain.

This clonotype has more than one count but fewer than ten. The J gene is TRBJ1-2, the V gene TRBV19; D remains ambiguous. V dropped 7 bases and J dropped 8 bases, with 11 bases sitting between them. The CDR3 length is 11 residues. Germline CDR1 reads LNHDA; CDR2 reads SQIVND (reference sequence). The CDR3 DNA is TGTGCCAGTAATCGCGAGGAGGGCTACACCTTC. This encodes CASNREEGYTF.

This clonotype has more than one count but fewer than ten. CDR3 loop: CASSLDGRQGQPQHF. DNA of the CDR3: TGTGCCAGCAGCTTAGATGGAAGACAGGGTCAGCCCCAGCATTTT. The chain recombines TRBV7-2 with TRBJ1-5; 7 bases are shared with TRBD1. Germline V CDR1 and CDR2: SGHTA, FQGNSA. The junction had 6 bases not matched to a gene; V was cut back by 1 base and J by 6 bases. CDR3 size: 15 residues.

J is TRBJ2-6 and V is TRBV5-1; D assignment may be TRBD1 or TRBD2 (5 bases each). The CDR3 spans 15 residues. V gave up 4 bases and J gave up 0 bases, with 8 bases separating them. Germline V CDR1 and CDR2: SGHRS, YFSETQ. The CDR3 nucleotides read TGCGCCAGCAGCAGGGGAGACTCTGGGGCCAACGTCCTGACTTTC. Translating gives CASSRGDSGANVLTF.

Comments on this clonotype: A much bigger clone sits one base away, suggesting this may be a read error. The V and J genes are TRBV10-3 and TRBJ2-1, with D possibly being TRBD2 (5 bases). Germline lookup yields CDR1 ENHRY and CDR2 SYGVKD. The CDR3 loop spans 12 amino acids. The CDR3 is CAISGLNNEQLF. CDR3 coding DNA: TGTGCCATCAGTGGACTAAACAATGAGCAGCTCTTC.

This clonotype showed up just a few times. The CDR3 coding sequence is TGTGCCACCAGTGAGTCCGGGACAGAAGAGACCCAGTACTTC. It codes for CATSESGTEETQYF. The J gene is TRBJ2-5, the V gene TRBV24-1, with TRBD1 matching 7 bases. With V trimmed by 4 bases and J by 3 bases, 4 bases remained unmatched. The CDR3 covers 14 residues. Per germline, CDR1 KGHDR and CDR2 SFDVKD.

V is TRBV14 and J is TRBJ2-1; TRBD1 is a possible D gene (6 bases). This CDR3 has 15 amino acids. Trimming took off 4 bases at V and 4 bases at J, with 14 bases between the two ends. Germline V lookup: CDR1 SGHDN, CDR2 FVKESK. CDR3 loop: CASSPGTYSYNEQFF. CDR3 sequence (DNA): TGTGCCAGCAGCCCGGGGACATATTCTTACAATGAGCAGTTCTTC.

The sample holds a few counts of this clonotype. The chain carries TRBV20-1 and TRBJ1-1, with D possibly matching TRBD1 (5 bases). The germline gives CDR1 DFQATT, CDR2 SNEGSKA (reference sequence). The CDR3 length is 8 residues. The CDR3 DNA reads TGCAGGGGGGGAGAAGCTTTCTTT. It is translated as CRGGEAFF.

This clonotype was seen more than once but under ten times. The V call is TRBV29-1, the J call TRBJ1-6; tentatively, D is TRBD1 (6 bases). The CDR3 is 14 amino acids. Trimming took off 6 bases at V and 3 bases at J, with 12 bases between the two ends. Germline CDR1 is SQVTM and CDR2 is ANQGSEA. CDR3 coding DNA: TGCAGCGTAAAGGGAGGGGGCTATAATTCACCCCTCCACTTT. This codes for CSVKGGGYNSPLHF.

The gene calls are TRBV20-1 and TRBJ2-3; 7 bases align to TRBD1. Germline assignment: CDR1 DFQATT and CDR2 SNEGSKA (reference sequence). The CDR3 is made up of 12 amino acids. Trimming took 6 bases from V and 4 from J; bases not matched to a gene: 4. The CDR3 sequence is CSAARGSDTQYF. The CDR3 nucleotides read TGCAGTGCCGCCAGGGGGTCAGATACGCAGTATTTT.

This clonotype was counted only a few times. The chain is built from TRBV19 and TRBJ1-2; 7 bases align to TRBD1. Germline V CDR1 and CDR2: LNHDA, SQIVND (reference sequence). The length of the CDR3 is 14 residues. With 6 bases clipped from V and 4 bases from J, the junction kept 8 bases outside the gene matches. CDR3 bases: TGTGCCAGTAGCGCCAGGGGGAAGGGCTATGGCTACACCTTC. It is translated as CASSARGKGYGYTF.

The chain links TRBV18 to TRBJ1-2; D gene ambiguous. The CDR3 contains 14 residues. Germline assignment: CDR1 KGHSH and CDR2 LQKENI. The ends were cut back, 3 bases at V and 4 bases at J, with 12 bases in the middle. The CDR3 nucleotides read TGTGCCAGCTCACCTACAAAGGATCCCTATGGCTACACCTTC. This sequence encodes CASSPTKDPYGYTF.

This clonotype was picked up many times. The V gene is TRBV20-1, the J gene TRBJ1-2; D ambiguous. There are 15 residues in the CDR3. Trimming removed 5 bases at V and 5 bases at J, with 21 bases between. CDR1 DFQATT and CDR2 SNEGSKA come from the germline V gene (reference sequence). The CDR3 sequence is CSAASWEGFWYGYTF. The CDR3 DNA follows: TGCAGTGCTGCCTCCTGGGAAGGTTTTTGGTATGGCTACACCTTC.

There are a few counts of this clonotype. The chain joins TRBV7-2 to TRBJ1-3; D unresolved. Trimming removed 2 bases from V and 2 bases from J, with 7 bases in between. The V gene's germline CDR1 is SGHTA and CDR2 FQGNSA. CDR3 length: 14 amino acids. The CDR3 bases are TGTGCCAGCAGCTTAACGGGAACTGGAAACACCATATATTTT. Translated: CASSLTGTGNTIYF. Looking up the rest from reference TRBV7-2 and TRBJ1-3 gives the full variable domain: GAGVSQSPSNKVTEKGKDVELRCDPISGHTALYWYRQSLGQGLEFLIYFQGNSAPDKSGLPSDRFSAERTGGSVSTLTIQRTQQEDSAVYLCASSLTGTGNTIYFGEGSWLTVV.

Ten or more counts support this clonotype. The V gene is TRBV12-3 or TRBV12-4, the J gene TRBJ1-5; 9 nucleotides line up with TRBD1. V was pared by 5 bases and J by 3 bases, with 8 bases of the junction left unmatched. The CDR3 loop spans 16 amino acids. CDR3 DNA: TGTGCCAGCAGTCCCGAGAGGACAGGGGCCAATCAGCCCCAGCATTTT. This gives the protein CASSPERTGANQPQHF.

This clonotype occurred a few times. V gene TRBV5-1 combines with J gene TRBJ1-1; D is ambiguous. Germline V gene data show CDR1 as SGHRS and CDR2 as YFSETQ. The CDR3 totals 11 residues. V lost 5 bases to trimming and J lost 2 bases, with 4 bases between them. The CDR3 DNA reads as TGCGCCAGCAGGGGCAACACTGAAGCTTTCTTT. Its protein is CASRGNTEAFF.

This clonotype was observed a few times. The V and J genes are TRBV27 and TRBJ1-1; D remains unclear. The CDR3 totals 21 residues. The germline V gene has CDR1 MNHEY and CDR2 SMNVEV (reference sequence). V was pared by 5 bases and J by 3 bases, with 34 bases between. The CDR3 region has the DNA TGTGCCAGCAGTCCGTATCCGATGGGAGATCGAAAAAAAAGGGCTTACACTGAAGCTTTCTTT. Amino acids: CASSPYPMGDRKKRAYTEAFF.

This clonotype was counted ten times or more. The chain has TRBV11-2 and TRBJ2-1, with 11 bases fitting TRBD2. The CDR3 is made up of 17 amino acids. The germline V gene encodes CDR1 SGHAT and CDR2 FQNNGV. Trimming removed 0 bases from V and 1 base from J; junction bases left unmatched: 2. CDR3 in DNA: TGTGCCAGCAGCTTAGATGTAGCGGGAGGGTCCTACAATGAGCAGTTCTTC. Amino acid sequence: CASSLDVAGGSYNEQFF.

This clonotype has a handful of counts. V gene TRBV12-3 or TRBV12-4 combines with J gene TRBJ2-1, with TRBD2 matching over 10 bases. J gave up 6 bases and V 6 bases, and 11 bases lay outside the gene matches. The CDR3 spans 16 residues. DNA of the CDR3: TGTGCCAGCAGCCCCGCCAGCGGGAGGGCCTCCAATGAGCAGTTCTTC. Protein: CASSPASGRASNEQFF.

This clonotype was seen only a few times. V usage is TRBV12-3 or TRBV12-4 and J usage is TRBJ1-2; D not certain. This CDR3 region has 14 residues. Trimming cost V 5 bases and J 4 bases, with 14 bases left between them. This CDR3 is CASSQTGSGYGYTF. CDR3 DNA: TGTGCCAGCAGTCAGACGGGAAGCGGCTATGGCTACACCTTC.

V and J are TRBV20-1 and TRBJ2-3; tentatively, D is TRBD1 or TRBD2 (5 bases each). The CDR3 loop spans 13 amino acids. The ends were cut back, 4 bases at V and 6 bases at J, with 14 bases in the middle. CDR1 and CDR2 from the germline V gene are DFQATT and SNEGSKA (reference sequence). The chain's CDR3 is CSAMTGAADTQYF. CDR3 in DNA: TGCAGTGCTATGACCGGGGCGGCCGATACGCAGTATTTT.

The table lists this clonotype with many counts. The rearrangement uses TRBV5-1 and TRBJ2-5; D call uncertain. CDR3 size: 12 residues. Trimming took 7 bases from V and 2 from J, leaving 9 bases between them. Germline V gene sequence: CDR1 SGHRS, CDR2 YFSETQ. DNA for the CDR3: TGCGCCAGCGGCGACGGGCAAGAGACCCAGTACTTC. As protein: CASGDGQETQYF. Full variable domain (missing parts from reference TRBV5-1 and TRBJ2-5): KAGVTQTPRYLIKTRGQQVTLSCSPISGHRSVSWYQQTPGQGLQFLFEYFSETQRNKGNFPGRFSGRQFSNSRSEMNVSTLELGDSALYLCASGDGQETQYFGPGTRLLVL.

As for this clonotype: One base away lies a much larger clone, so this may be a sequencing read error. The V call is TRBV19, the J call TRBJ1-1; no clear D. Per the germline V gene, CDR1 is LNHDA and CDR2 is SQIVND (reference sequence). This CDR3 spans 12 amino acids. CDR3: CASTNMKTVAFF. CDR3 nucleotide sequence: TGTGCCAGTACCAACATGAAAACTGTAGCTTTCTTT.

This chain links TRBV6-5 with TRBJ1-2; TRBD1 aligns across 8 bases. The V gene end was trimmed by 6 bases and the J gene end by 3 bases; junction bases not matched to a gene: 9. Germline V gene data show CDR1 as MNHEY and CDR2 as SVGAGI. CDR3 length: 15 residues. In DNA, the CDR3 is TGTGCCAGCAGGAATTCAGGGGGCGGCGACTATGGCTACACCTTC. Amino acids: CASRNSGGGDYGYTF.

The sample holds a few counts of this clonotype. V gene TRBV5-1 combines with J gene TRBJ2-7, with D possibly matching TRBD1 (5 bases). Germline V lookup: CDR1 SGHRS, CDR2 YFSETQ. Trimming removed 3 bases at V and 3 bases at J, with 7 bases between. The CDR3 has 12 residues. The CDR3 DNA follows: TGCGCCAGCAGCTCGGACAACTACGAGCAGTACTTC. The encoded protein is CASSSDNYEQYF. Using reference TRBV5-1 and TRBJ2-7 for the parts outside the CDR3, the full variable domain is KAGVTQTPRYLIKTRGQQVTLSCSPISGHRSVSWYQQTPGQGLQFLFEYFSETQRNKGNFPGRFSGRQFSNSRSEMNVSTLELGDSALYLCASSSDNYEQYFGPGTRLTVT.

This clonotype was picked up many times. This chain joins TRBV6-1 and TRBJ1-1; unclear D gene. Trimming took 2 bases from V and 1 from J, leaving 5 bases between them. Per the germline V gene, CDR1 is MNHNS and CDR2 is SASEGT. The CDR3 totals 13 residues. The CDR3 sequence: CASSEQPNTEAFF. The CDR3 DNA follows: TGTGCCAGCAGTGAACAGCCGAACACTGAAGCTTTCTTT.

The chain employs TRBV4-2 and TRBJ2-7, with 8 positions matching TRBD2. Germline loops: CDR1 LGHNA, CDR2 YNFKEQ. The V gene end was trimmed by 4 bases and the J gene end by 2 bases; junction bases not matched to a gene: 7. The CDR3 runs 15 residues. CDR3 nucleotide sequence: TGTGCCAGCAGCCTTAGTAGCGGGAACCCCTACGAGCAGTACTTC. It encodes CASSLSSGNPYEQYF.

This clonotype appeared many times. The CDR3 region is CASSPVADLNQPQHF. DNA of the CDR3: TGTGCCAGCTCCCCGGTGGCAGACCTCAATCAGCCCCAGCATTTT. The genes are TRBV18 and TRBJ1-5; D unresolved. Deletions cut 6 bases from V and 3 bases from J, with 15 bases between. CDR1 is KGHSH, CDR2 LQKENI, per germline. This CDR3 is built from 15 residues.

This chain uses TRBV9 with TRBJ2-3, with a tentative D call TRBD2 (5 bases). The length of the CDR3 is 16 residues. V was trimmed by 0 bases and J by 4 bases, leaving 15 bases between them. Germline V gene lookup returns CDR1 SGDLS and CDR2 YYNGEE. For the CDR3, the DNA is TGTGCCAGCAGCGTAGGCTGGAGCGAGGGCCCAGATACGCAGTATTTT. Translated, it gives CASSVGWSEGPDTQYF.